This T cell receptor (beta chain) was obtained from a study of OX40 agonist ivuxolimab in advanced cancers. The study's findings and limits: The CD4+ and CD8+ T cells in the blood had expanded clonally by week 6 at 0.1 to 3.0 mg/kg. Near-lowest levels of clonal expansion characterized partial responders at 0.1-3.0 mg/kg.

Sequencing was performed with immunoSEQ multiplex PCR; in TCRdb, only in-frame clones are kept and a portion is missing. The data contain more than 75,000 clones, roughly nine tenths of them singletons. The CDR3 has 15 amino acids. Germline loops: CDR1 SGDLS, CDR2 YYNGEE. Concerning this clone: Antigen specificity is unknown.

This sequence originates from an adult with an advanced solid tumor such as melanoma, head and neck, liver or kidney cancer. Sequencing was performed on CD4+ or CD8+ T cells sorted from blood, taken in a trial of the OX40 agonist ivuxolimab. The V call is TRBV9, the J call TRBJ2-5, with 10 nucleotides matching TRBD2. The DNA matches TRBJ2-7 better at its end, which makes the J call doubtful. The DNA for the CDR3 is TGTGCCAGCAGCCTTTCTAGCGGGAGTATCTACGAGCAGTACTTC. Its translation is CASSLSSGSIYEQYF.